This record concerns one T cell receptor (beta chain) sequence. The sample belongs to a study of blood T cell repertoires in COVID-19. Turning to the study itself: Collection of acute and convalescent COVID-19 samples took place in the United States, Italy and Spain. The analysed material was cDNA or gDNA that came from T cells, B-cell-depleted T cells, or PBMCs.

Authors' processing steps: Amplification of reference gene primers provided the estimated nucleated cell counts. Profiled with immunoSEQ multiplex PCR; TCRdb holds only in-frame clones, not every one. Clone size and the V and J calls come from that table; the DNA yielded D and trimming. This sample has about 180,000 clones, with 70% to 90% found just once. The sequence came from a man between 65 and 85 years old with active or convalescent COVID-19. The sample comprised peripheral blood.

The CDR3 nucleotides are TGTGCCAGCAGCCAAGATGGACAGTCCTACGAGCAGTACTTC. Encoded protein: CASSQDGQSYEQYF. J is TRBJ2-7 and V is TRBV3-1 (or the pseudogene TRBV3-2); a weak D match, TRBD1 (6 bases). The CDR3 covers 14 residues. Looked up from germline, CDR1 is LGHDT and CDR2 is YNNKEL (reference sequence). The germline V and J ends were trimmed by 0 bases and 1 base, with 7 bases remaining between them.